The 29 T cell receptor beta chains below come from one sample, sequenced in a study of shared clonotypes between healthy human individuals (dated by TCRdb to 2018 to 2020). CD8 naive samples were CD45RO-negative cells positively selected for CCR7, giving a CD45RA+CCR7+ population that excluded TemRA cells. Libraries were prepared through the immunoSEQ multiplex PCR assay. TCRdb took this table from immuneACCESS and kept in-frame rearrangements with V and J called. Such tables lack part of the clones; where checked against another copy, unresolved V genes explain under half of the gap, and the rest is unexplained. The sample table holds 2 million to 2.5 million clones, of which approximately 94% were seen once. In total, the top ten clones hold about 1.1% of the sample. Sample: naive CD8+ T cells sorted from blood. Sample cell subset or site, as interpreted from the label and publication: CD45RA+CCR7+. Receptors were obtained from a man younger than 30 in good health.

The rearrangement links TRBV9 to TRBJ2-3; the D is unclear. Trimming took off 4 bases at V and 2 bases at J, with 8 bases between the two ends. Germline loops: CDR1 SGDLS, CDR2 YYNGEE. The CDR3 covers 13 residues. The CDR3 here is CASSPQHTDTQYF. The CDR3 region has the DNA TGTGCCAGCAGCCCTCAACACACAGATACGCAGTATTTT.

The V gene is TRBV11-3, the J gene TRBJ2-5; tentatively, D is TRBD2 (5 bases). The CDR3 is 16 residues long. V gave up 1 base and J gave up 3 bases, with 15 bases separating them. The germline V gene has CDR1 SGHNT and CDR2 YENEEA. The CDR3 DNA reads as TGTGCCAGCAGCTTAGGGGCCAGTGGAGGAGAAGAGACCCAGTACTTC. Protein sequence: CASSLGASGGEETQYF. The full variable domain, completed using reference TRBV11-3 and TRBJ2-5, is EAGVVQSPRYKIIEKKQPVAFWCNPISGHNTLYWYLQNLGQGPELLIRYENEEAVDDSQLPKDRFSAERLKGVDSTLKIQPAELGDSAVYLCASSLGASGGEETQYFGPGTRLLVL.

The rearrangement joins TRBV11-3 to TRBJ2-1, with 12 bases matching TRBD2. CDR3 length: 15 amino acids. Germline CDR1 is SGHNT and CDR2 is YENEEA. With 4 bases clipped from V and 5 bases from J, the junction kept 3 bases outside the gene matches. The chain's CDR3 is CASSSGLAGDNEQFF. CDR3 nucleotide sequence: TGTGCCAGCAGCTCGGGACTAGCGGGTGACAATGAGCAGTTCTTC. The entire variable domain, with the rest obtained from reference TRBV11-3 and TRBJ2-1, is as follows: EAGVVQSPRYKIIEKKQPVAFWCNPISGHNTLYWYLQNLGQGPELLIRYENEEAVDDSQLPKDRFSAERLKGVDSTLKIQPAELGDSAVYLCASSSGLAGDNEQFFGPGTRLTVL.

The chain carries TRBV7-3 and TRBJ2-2, with unresolved D. V shed 0 bases and J shed 7 bases, with 6 bases lying between them. This CDR3 comprises 13 residues. The V gene's germline CDR1 is SGHTA and CDR2 FQGTGA. The CDR3 nucleotides read TGTGCCAGCAGCTTAACGAATGGCGGGGAGCTGTTTTTT. Residues: CASSLTNGGELFF.

V gene TRBV14 combines with J gene TRBJ1-2, with D possibly matching TRBD1 (6 bases). CDR1 SGHDN and CDR2 FVKESK come from the germline V gene. The CDR3 covers 13 residues. V lost 2 bases, J lost 8 bases, and 12 bases lay in between. DNA of the CDR3: TGTGCCAGCAGCCAATCGACAGGATGGGGCTACACCTTC. It encodes CASSQSTGWGYTF.

V and J are TRBV9 and TRBJ2-5; the D call may be TRBD1 or TRBD2 (5 bases each). Trimming removed 6 bases from V and 5 bases from J, with 17 bases in between. Germline assignment: CDR1 SGDLS and CDR2 YYNGEE. This CDR3 has 14 amino acids. The CDR3 DNA reads as TGTGCCAGCACCTTGGGACGAGGTCTGGAGACCCAGTACTTC. This translates into CASTLGRGLETQYF.

The chain links TRBV7-3 to TRBJ1-3; TRBD1 agrees at 8 bases. CDR3 size: 19 residues. With 4 bases clipped from V and 0 bases from J, the junction kept 14 bases outside the gene matches. Germline V lookup: CDR1 SGHTA, CDR2 FQGTGA. CDR3: CASSSALGTGRFSGNTIYF. In nucleotides, the CDR3 is TGTGCCAGCAGCTCCGCCCTCGGGACAGGTAGATTCTCTGGAAACACCATATATTTT. Full variable domain (remainder filled in from reference TRBV7-3 and TRBJ1-3): GAGVSQTPSNKVTEKGKYVELRCDPISGHTALYWYRQSLGQGPEFLIYFQGTGAADDSGLPNDRFFAVRPEGSVSTLKIQRTERGDSAVYLCASSSALGTGRFSGNTIYFGEGSWLTVV.

The rearrangement uses TRBV7-2 and TRBJ2-3, with 10 bases aligning to TRBD2. CDR3 size: 16 residues. V trimming: 5 bases; J trimming: 1 base; junction bases outside the gene matches: 6. The germline gives CDR1 SGHTA, CDR2 FQGNSA. This CDR3 is CASSPGTSVGTDTQYF. The DNA of the CDR3 is TGTGCCAGCAGCCCGGGGACTAGCGTCGGCACAGATACGCAGTATTTT.

A remark on this clone: Distinct nucleotide sequences in the sample also encode this CDR3. This chain links TRBV4-3 with TRBJ2-7; 8 bases align to TRBD1. Germline V gene data show CDR1 as LGHNA and CDR2 as YSLEER. CDR3 length: 11 amino acids. V lost 8 bases and J lost 3; bases outside the gene matches: 0. As DNA, the CDR3 is TGCGCCAGCGGACAGGGCTACGAGCAGTACTTC. As protein: CASGQGYEQYF.

The chain is built from TRBV18 and TRBJ2-7, with 7 bases matching TRBD1. The CDR3 loop spans 16 amino acids. Germline-derived CDR1 and CDR2 are KGHSH and LQKENI. Trimming at V came to 2 bases and at J to 0 bases, leaving 7 bases not matched to a gene. CDR3 sequence (DNA): TGTGCCAGCTCACCAACCTACGGGACAGCCTCCTACGAGCAGTACTTC. This sequence encodes CASSPTYGTASYEQYF.

On this clone itself: The same CDR3 is also encoded by other DNA sequences in this sample. The rearrangement joins TRBV27 to TRBJ1-6; 11 nucleotides match TRBD1. The germline V gene has CDR1 MNHEY and CDR2 SMNVEV (reference sequence). The CDR3 loop spans 14 amino acids. V lost 4 bases to trimming and J lost 9 bases; unmatched junction nucleotides: 2. The CDR3 sequence: CASSSGTGGSPLHF. The CDR3 coding sequence is TGTGCCAGCAGTTCCGGGACAGGGGGTTCACCCCTCCACTTT.

The V gene is TRBV27, the J gene TRBJ1-5, with D possibly TRBD1 on 6 matching bases. The CDR3 is made up of 12 amino acids. The germline V gene encodes CDR1 MNHEY and CDR2 SMNVEV (reference sequence). Trimming removed 9 bases from V and 3 bases from J, with 9 bases in between. For the CDR3, the DNA is TGTGCCAGTGGACAGCTCAATCAGCCCCAGCATTTT. It is translated as CASGQLNQPQHF.

The chain combines TRBV11-2 with TRBJ2-7; perhaps TRBD2 as D (5 bases). Looked up from germline, CDR1 is SGHAT and CDR2 is FQNNGV. The CDR3 has 16 residues. V shed 1 base and J shed 3 bases, with 16 bases lying between them. The CDR3 bases are TGTGCCAGCAGCTTAGTCTTGAGGGCCGGGAACTACGAGCAGTACTTC. Its protein is CASSLVLRAGNYEQYF.

This chain connects TRBV7-9 to TRBJ1-5; D unresolved. This CDR3 contains 13 residues. V lost 5 bases and J lost 4, with 9 bases in between. The germline V gene encodes CDR1 SEHNR and CDR2 FQNEAQ (reference sequence). The CDR3 protein is CASSPDVNQPQHF. CDR3 coding DNA: TGTGCCAGCAGCCCAGACGTGAATCAGCCCCAGCATTTT.

The J gene is TRBJ1-1, the V gene TRBV7-6; the D is unclear. Germline-derived CDR1 and CDR2 are SGHVS and FNYEAQ. The CDR3 totals 13 residues. Trimming pared 3 bases from V and 3 bases from J, leaving 8 bases between. The CDR3 DNA follows: TGTGCCAGCAGCTTTGGGGAATACACTGAAGCTTTCTTT. Translation: CASSFGEYTEAFF. The entire variable domain, with the rest obtained from reference TRBV7-6 and TRBJ1-1, is as follows: GAGVSQSPRYKVTKRGQDVALRCDPISGHVSLYWYRQALGQGPEFLTYFNYEAQQDKSGLPNDRFSAERPEGSISTLTIQRTEQRDSAMYRCASSFGEYTEAFFGQGTRLTVV.

V and J are TRBV6-1 and TRBJ1-3; a possible D gene is TRBD1 (5 bases). V was cut by 3 bases and J by 4 bases, with 10 bases left in between. This CDR3 has 14 residues. CDR1 and CDR2 from the germline V gene are MNHNS and SASEGT. CDR3 loop: CASSDLGQGNTIYF. The CDR3 DNA reads as TGTGCCAGCAGTGATTTGGGGCAGGGAAACACCATATATTTT.

This clone was observed a single time. This chain joins TRBV11-2 and TRBJ2-7; the D is unclear. V shed 2 bases and J shed 0 bases, with 14 bases lying between them. Germline values: CDR1 SGHAT, CDR2 FQNNGV. The CDR3 runs to 16 residues. The CDR3 loop is CASSLIWTEPSYEQYF. In nucleotides, the CDR3 is TGTGCCAGCAGCTTAATTTGGACGGAACCCTCCTACGAGCAGTACTTC.

This chain uses TRBV6-6 with TRBJ1-1; D is perhaps TRBD1 (6 bases). CDR3 length: 13 residues. The germline V and J ends were trimmed by 7 bases and 4 bases, with 13 bases remaining between them. Germline assignment: CDR1 MNHNY and CDR2 SVGAGI (reference sequence). CDR3 amino acids: CASTPTGATEAFF. CDR3 sequence (DNA): TGTGCCAGCACCCCCACGGGGGCCACTGAAGCTTTCTTT.

This sequence joins TRBV19 and TRBJ2-4, with TRBD2 identical over 9 bases. CDR1 and CDR2 (germline): LNHDA, SQIVND (reference sequence). The CDR3 is made up of 17 amino acids. The J segment lost 0 bases and the V segment lost 6 bases, leaving 9 bases of the junction unmatched. For the CDR3, the DNA is TGTGCCAGTAGATCCCTAGCGGGGTCCATAGCCAAAAACATTCAGTACTTC. It encodes CASRSLAGSIAKNIQYF.

The chain carries TRBV5-1 and TRBJ2-3; TRBD1 agrees at 7 bases. V shed 4 bases and J 0 bases; nucleotides not matched to a gene: 8. The germline V gene encodes CDR1 SGHRS and CDR2 YFSETQ. This CDR3 has 16 residues. CDR3 bases: TGCGCCAGCAGCCTCTGGGACAGTTCTAGCACAGATACGCAGTATTTT. It specifies CASSLWDSSSTDTQYF.

The V and J genes are TRBV12-5 and TRBJ2-2, with D maybe TRBD2 (6 bases). Germline V lookup: CDR1 LGHNT, CDR2 FRNRAP. This CDR3 contains 15 residues. Trimming pared 6 bases from V and 0 bases from J, leaving 11 bases between. The CDR3 region has the DNA TGTGCTAGTGGAATGGACTACGCGAACACCGGGGAGCTGTTTTTT. Translated, it gives CASGMDYANTGELFF.

About this clone itself: The same CDR3 also results from other DNA sequences found in this sample. The chain carries TRBV9 and TRBJ2-3, with 10 bases that match TRBD2. Unmatched junction bases numbered 4, after V lost 0 bases and J lost 3 bases. Per the germline V gene, CDR1 is SGDLS and CDR2 is YYNGEE. CDR3 size: 16 residues. CDR3 sequence reads: CASSVASGGGTDTQYF. The CDR3 DNA reads TGTGCCAGCAGCGTAGCGAGCGGGGGGGGTACAGATACGCAGTATTTT. The entire variable domain, with the rest obtained from reference TRBV9 and TRBJ2-3, is as follows: DSGVTQTPKHLITATGQRVTLRCSPRSGDLSVYWYQQSLDQGLQFLIQYYNGEERAKGNILERFSAQQFPDLHSELNLSSLELGDSALYFCASSVASGGGTDTQYFGPGTRLTVL.

The J gene is TRBJ2-7, the V gene TRBV29-1, with 9 bases aligning to TRBD2. V trimming: 0 bases; J trimming: 0 bases; junction bases outside the gene matches: 6. The germline gives CDR1 SQVTM, CDR2 ANQGSEA. The CDR3 extends over 16 amino acids. CDR3 sequence (DNA): TGCAGCGTTGAAGAAGGCCTAGCGGGGCACTCCTACGAGCAGTACTTC. Residues: CSVEEGLAGHSYEQYF.

V and J are TRBV2 and TRBJ2-3; 7 bases are a match to TRBD2. This CDR3 contains 12 residues. CDR1 and CDR2 from the germline V gene are SNHLY and FYNNEI. The junction had 8 bases not matched to a gene; V was cut back by 8 bases and J by 9 bases. The CDR3 bases are TGTGCCAGCCGGGGAGGGGAAGGGACGCAGTATTTT. Residues: CASRGGEGTQYF.

Concerning this clone itself: This sample also contains other DNA sequences that code for the same CDR3. The genes are TRBV4-1 and TRBJ2-7; D ambiguous. Germline assignment: CDR1 MGHRA and CDR2 YSYEKL. V dropped 4 bases and J dropped 2 bases, with 9 bases sitting between them. The length of the CDR3 is 13 residues. The DNA of the CDR3 is TGCGCCAGCAGCCCGGGCCTGCCCTACGAGCAGTACTTC. This translates into CASSPGLPYEQYF.

This chain links TRBV28 with TRBJ2-3; D call uncertain. CDR1 and CDR2 (germline): MDHEN, SYDVKM. V was trimmed by 4 bases and J by 4 bases, leaving 18 bases between them. CDR3 length equals 16 residues. The CDR3, as DNA: TGTGCCAGCAGTTCGAGAGACACACCGAGGCCAGATACGCAGTATTTT. Translation: CASSSRDTPRPDTQYF.

This chain's CDR3 is CASSQGTYTGTKGYTF. CDR3 DNA sequence: TGCGCCAGCAGCCAAGGAACATATACAGGGACGAAAGGCTACACCTTC. The chain couples TRBV4-1 to TRBJ1-2; a possible D gene is TRBD1 (6 bases). The CDR3 runs 16 residues. From germline, CDR1 is MGHRA and CDR2 YSYEKL. With 1 base removed from V and 8 bases from J, the gap between germline ends came to 20 bases.

The chain couples TRBV5-5 to TRBJ2-5, with D possibly TRBD1 on 7 matching bases. V was trimmed by 4 bases and J by 1 base, leaving 20 bases between them. In germline, CDR1 is SGHKS, CDR2 YYEKEE (reference sequence). CDR3 length: 17 residues. This CDR3 reads CASSPGQALAPQETQYF. The DNA for the CDR3 is TGTGCCAGCAGCCCTGGACAGGCACTAGCACCCCAAGAGACCCAGTACTTC.

The chain is built from TRBV9 and TRBJ1-2; no clear D. The CDR3 extends over 14 amino acids. CDR1 SGDLS and CDR2 YYNGEE come from the germline V gene. The V gene lost 0 bases and the J gene lost 7 bases, with 13 bases spanning the gap. CDR3 in amino acids: CASSVDSGVRGYTF. As DNA, the CDR3 is TGTGCCAGCAGCGTAGATTCCGGGGTTCGTGGCTACACCTTC.